The 18 T cell receptor beta chains below come from one sample, sequenced in a study of PD-1 blockade in mismatch repair-deficient tumors. The protocol was immunoSEQ multiplex PCR, while the TCRdb copy is restricted to in-frame clones and leaves out a portion. The sample consists of roughly 84,000 clones, approximately 81% of them appearing once. The sequenced sample was peripheral blood, obtained 12 weeks after starting pembrolizumab. These receptors originate from an adult with mismatch repair-deficient cancer.

V and J are TRBV14 and TRBJ1-1; D gene unclear. Germline V gives CDR1 SGHDN, CDR2 FVKESK. Trimming shortened V by 0 bases and J by 5 bases, and 13 bases separated the two germline ends. CDR3 length: 15 amino acids. The CDR3: CASSQDMAGRTEAFF. In DNA, the CDR3 is TGTGCCAGCAGCCAAGATATGGCAGGAAGGACTGAAGCTTTCTTT.

This chain connects TRBV5-5 to TRBJ2-7; 11 bases are a match to TRBD2. CDR1 and CDR2 from the germline V gene are SGHKS and YYEKEE (reference sequence). J was trimmed by 9 bases and V by 3 bases; bases with no gene match: 14. This CDR3 spans 16 amino acids. The CDR3 region has the DNA TGTGCCAGCAGCTCCCAGACTAGCGGGGTTGCGGGTGGGCAGTACTTC. Residues: CASSSQTSGVAGGQYF.

V and J are TRBV7-9 and TRBJ1-1; D possibly corresponds to TRBD1 (6 bases). Germline CDR1 SEHNR, CDR2 FQNEAQ (reference sequence). V was pared by 2 bases and J by 1 base, with 11 bases between. CDR3 length: 15 residues. The CDR3 region has the DNA TGTGCCAGCAGCTTAAAAGGACAGCCGAACACTGAAGCTTTCTTT. Its protein is CASSLKGQPNTEAFF.

This rearrangement joins TRBV2 to TRBJ2-1; the D is unclear. Germline CDR1 SNHLY, CDR2 FYNNEI. V gave up 3 bases and J gave up 4 bases, with 10 bases separating them. This CDR3 region has 14 residues. CDR3 residues: CASSDEDPYNEQFF. CDR3 DNA: TGTGCCAGCAGTGACGAGGACCCATACAATGAGCAGTTCTTC.

The genes are TRBV9 and TRBJ1-1, with 7 bases lining up with TRBD1. V gave up 4 bases and J gave up 6 bases; unmatched junction bases: 9. CDR1 SGDLS and CDR2 YYNGEE come from the germline V gene. The CDR3 is made up of 14 amino acids. The DNA of the CDR3 is TGTGCCAGCAGCCCCGGGACAGATCGAGCTGAAGCTTTCTTT. This codes for CASSPGTDRAEAFF.

The chain uses TRBV6-5 and TRBJ2-7; 10 bases align to TRBD1. Germline V gives CDR1 MNHEY, CDR2 SVGAGI. The CDR3 totals 13 residues. V dropped 2 bases and J dropped 6; count of bases not matched to a gene: 1. This CDR3 reads CASSYGTGVEQYF. DNA for the CDR3: TGTGCCAGCAGTTACGGGACAGGGGTCGAGCAGTACTTC.

The chain employs TRBV6-1 and TRBJ1-5, with D perhaps matching TRBD1 (5 bases). CDR3 size: 16 residues. CDR1 and CDR2 (germline): MNHNS, SASEGT. Trimming removed 4 bases at V and 0 bases at J, with 13 bases between. The CDR3 DNA follows: TGTGCCAGCAGTGGACAGATACTTAATAGCAATCAGCCCCAGCATTTT. Protein sequence: CASSGQILNSNQPQHF.

V usage is TRBV11-2 and J usage is TRBJ1-1; D call uncertain. V was clipped by 2 bases and J by 4 bases, with 8 bases between them. This CDR3 has 13 residues. Germline V gene lookup returns CDR1 SGHAT and CDR2 FQNNGV. The CDR3 coding sequence is TGTGCCAGCAGCTTACGGGTAGCCACTGAAGCTTTCTTT. As protein: CASSLRVATEAFF.

The V gene is TRBV7-2, the J gene TRBJ1-4; a weak D match, TRBD1 (6 bases). CDR1 is SGHTA, CDR2 FQGNSA, per germline. CDR3 length: 15 amino acids. Trimming left V 3 bases short and J 2 bases short, with 10 bases between. The CDR3 reads CASSFNTGTNEKLFF. The DNA for the CDR3 is TGTGCCAGCAGCTTCAATACAGGGACTAATGAAAAACTGTTTTTT.

The chain employs TRBV7-3 and TRBJ1-3, with D possibly being TRBD1 (5 bases). From germline, CDR1 is SGHTA and CDR2 FQGTGA. Trimming pared 5 bases from V and 2 bases from J, leaving 10 bases between. This CDR3 region has 14 residues. The DNA for the CDR3 is TGTGCCAGCAGCCCTGGGACCACTGGAAACACCATATATTTT. Translated: CASSPGTTGNTIYF.

This clone was seen more than once but under ten times. Other DNA sequences within the sample encode an identical CDR3. V usage is TRBV29-1 and J usage is TRBJ1-3; D is perhaps TRBD1 (5 bases). The CDR3 contains 13 residues. Trimming left V 7 bases short and J 0 bases short, with 10 bases between. CDR1 and CDR2 from the germline V gene are SQVTM and ANQGSEA. CDR3 sequence (DNA): TGCAGCGCCCAGGGCTTCTCTGGAAACACCATATATTTT. Its protein product is CSAQGFSGNTIYF.

The chain is built from TRBV4-1 and TRBJ1-2; D remains ambiguous. The V and J ends lost 2 bases and 2 bases respectively, with 6 bases between them. The CDR3 has 13 amino acids. Germline values: CDR1 MGHRA, CDR2 YSYEKL. CDR3 sequence: CASSQTQNYGYTF. The DNA of the CDR3 is TGCGCCAGCAGCCAAACGCAGAACTATGGCTACACCTTC.

This clone was counted a few times. This chain connects TRBV14 to TRBJ1-3; TRBD1 agrees at 8 bases. Germline CDR1 reads SGHDN; CDR2 reads FVKESK. The CDR3 loop spans 15 amino acids. V was pared by 3 bases and J by 8 bases, with 9 bases of the junction left unmatched. CDR3 in amino acids: CASSQTGDVGDTIYF. The CDR3 bases are TGTGCCAGCAGCCAGACAGGGGATGTCGGGGACACCATATATTTT. Filled out from reference TRBV14 and TRBJ1-3, the complete variable domain reads EAGVTQFPSHSVIEKGQTVTLRCDPISGHDNLYWYRRVMGKEIKFLLHFVKESKQDESGMPNNRFLAERTGGTYSTLKVQPAELEDSGVYFCASSQTGDVGDTIYFGEGSWLTVV.

The V and J genes are TRBV15 and TRBJ2-3, with 8 bases identical to TRBD2. Unmatched junction bases numbered 9, after V lost 4 bases and J lost 3 bases. The CDR3 totals 16 residues. The germline CDR1 and CDR2 sequences are LNHNV and YYDKDF (reference sequence). The CDR3, as DNA: TGTGCCACCAGCACTACAACCGGCGGGGGGACAGATACGCAGTATTTT. This codes for CATSTTTGGGTDTQYF.

The chain recombines TRBV9 with TRBJ1-4; 7 nucleotides match TRBD1. Per germline, CDR1 SGDLS and CDR2 YYNGEE. The CDR3 runs to 15 residues. V lost 2 bases to trimming and J lost 8 bases; unmatched junction nucleotides: 9. The chain's CDR3 is CASSVSQGEREKLFF. The CDR3 DNA reads TGTGCCAGCAGCGTCTCCCAGGGGGAACGGGAAAAACTGTTTTTT. The complete variable domain, with remaining parts taken from reference TRBV9 and TRBJ1-4, reads DSGVTQTPKHLITATGQRVTLRCSPRSGDLSVYWYQQSLDQGLQFLIQYYNGEERAKGNILERFSAQQFPDLHSELNLSSLELGDSALYFCASSVSQGEREKLFFGSGTQLSVL.

The rearrangement links TRBV14 to TRBJ2-3; D is perhaps TRBD1 or TRBD2 (5 bases each). V was clipped by 5 bases and J by 4 bases, with 10 bases between them. This CDR3 contains 13 residues. CDR1 and CDR2 from the germline V gene are SGHDN and FVKESK. The DNA for the CDR3 is TGTGCCAGCAGCAGGGACCTCGCAGATACGCAGTATTTT. Protein: CASSRDLADTQYF. The full variable domain, its missing parts supplied by reference TRBV14 and TRBJ2-3, is EAGVTQFPSHSVIEKGQTVTLRCDPISGHDNLYWYRRVMGKEIKFLLHFVKESKQDESGMPNNRFLAERTGGTYSTLKVQPAELEDSGVYFCASSRDLADTQYFGPGTRLTVL.

The rearrangement links TRBV5-1 to TRBJ2-1, with 8 bases that match TRBD1. V was pared by 4 bases and J by 4 bases, with 4 bases of the junction left unmatched. Germline loops: CDR1 SGHRS, CDR2 YFSETQ. This CDR3 is built from 14 residues. The chain's CDR3 is CASSPGQEYNEQFF. The CDR3 DNA reads TGCGCCAGCAGCCCGGGACAGGAATACAATGAGCAGTTCTTC.

The V call is TRBV18, the J call TRBJ2-5; D is unresolved. CDR3 length: 13 residues. Germline CDR1 reads KGHSH; CDR2 reads LQKENI. Between the trimmed V and J ends, which lost 3 bases and 3 bases, there was a span of 8 bases. The CDR3 loop reads CASSPGLKETQYF. The CDR3 nucleotides are TGTGCCAGCTCACCCGGGCTAAAAGAGACCCAGTACTTC. Variable domain in full (rest from reference TRBV18 and TRBJ2-5): NAGVMQNPRHLVRRRGQEARLRCSPMKGHSHVYWYRQLPEEGLKFMVYLQKENIIDESGMPKERFSAEFPKEGPSILRIQQVVRGDSAAYFCASSPGLKETQYFGPGTRLLVL.